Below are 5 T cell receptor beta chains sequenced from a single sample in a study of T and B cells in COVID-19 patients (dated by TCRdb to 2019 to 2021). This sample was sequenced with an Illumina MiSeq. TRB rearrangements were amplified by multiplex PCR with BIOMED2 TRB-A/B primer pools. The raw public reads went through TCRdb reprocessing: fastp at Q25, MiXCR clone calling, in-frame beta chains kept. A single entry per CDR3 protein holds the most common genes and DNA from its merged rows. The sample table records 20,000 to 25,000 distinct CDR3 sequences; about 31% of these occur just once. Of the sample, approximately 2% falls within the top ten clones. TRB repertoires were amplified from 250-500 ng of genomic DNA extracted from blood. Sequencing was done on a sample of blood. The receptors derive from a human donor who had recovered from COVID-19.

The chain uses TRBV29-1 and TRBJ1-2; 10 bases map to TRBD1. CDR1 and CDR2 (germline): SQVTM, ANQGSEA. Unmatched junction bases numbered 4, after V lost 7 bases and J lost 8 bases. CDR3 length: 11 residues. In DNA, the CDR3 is TGCAGCGGAGGACAGGGGGACGGCTACACCTTC. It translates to CSGGQGDGYTF. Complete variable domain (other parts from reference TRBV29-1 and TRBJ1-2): SAVISQKPSRDICQRGTSLTIQCQVDSQVTMMFWYRQQPGQSLTLIATANQGSEATYESGFVIDKFPISRPNLTFSTLTVSNMSPEDSSIYLCSGGQGDGYTFGSGTRLTVV.

The CDR3 sequence is CAISESSGGASTDHSNQPQHF. In nucleotides, the CDR3 is TGTGCCATCAGTGAGTCGTCCGGGGGGGCCAGCACAGACCATAGCAATCAGCCCCAGCATTTT. The chain combines TRBV10-3 with TRBJ1-5, with a tentative D call TRBD1 (6 bases). Trimming pared 0 bases from V and 0 bases from J, leaving 24 bases between. The germline V gene encodes CDR1 ENHRY and CDR2 SYGVKD. The CDR3 totals 21 residues.

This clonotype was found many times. DNA for the CDR3: TGTGCCAGCAGCTTAGATCTGAACATGAACACTGAAGCTTTCTTT. Residues: CASSLDLNMNTEAFF. The chain carries TRBV11-3 and TRBJ1-1; D ambiguous. The CDR3 sequence is 15 residues long. Germline CDR1 SGHNT, CDR2 YENEEA. Trimming removed 0 bases from V and 0 bases from J, with 8 bases in between.

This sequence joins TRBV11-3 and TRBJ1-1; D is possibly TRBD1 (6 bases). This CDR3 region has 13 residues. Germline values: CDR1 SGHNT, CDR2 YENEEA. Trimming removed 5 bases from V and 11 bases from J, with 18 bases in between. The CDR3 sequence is CASSPGTPLSAFF. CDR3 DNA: TGTGCCAGCAGCCCAGGGACACCTCTTTCTGCTTTCTTT.

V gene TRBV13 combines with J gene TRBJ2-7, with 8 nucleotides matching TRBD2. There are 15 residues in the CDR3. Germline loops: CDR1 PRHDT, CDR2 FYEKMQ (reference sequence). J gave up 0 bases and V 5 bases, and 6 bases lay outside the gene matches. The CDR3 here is CASSRERGFSYEQYF. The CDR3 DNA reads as TGTGCCAGCAGCCGAGAGCGGGGGTTCTCCTACGAGCAGTACTTC.